This T cell receptor (beta chain) was captured by sequencing in a study of shared clonotypes between healthy human individuals. Overall study: Donor composition was a couple of women and three men, aged 18 to 49.

At least ten counts were recorded for this clone. At deep level, the assay was performed. Sequenced by immunoSEQ multiplex PCR; TCRdb stores in-frame clones only, minus some. The sample includes around 510,000 clones, around three quarters of them seen just once. CDR1 and CDR2 from the germline V gene are MGHRA and YSYEKL. This CDR3 is 16 amino acids long. V was shortened by 3 bases and J by 6 bases, with 21 bases between the two germline ends. Recent acute infections and vaccinations were absent in the healthy HIV-negative adult donors. Only Caucasian adults living in Nashville, Tennessee served as donors.

The TCR originated in a woman in her thirties or forties in good health. Some clones in this sample may be carry-over from other donors' samples. Sequenced material: PBMCs. The chain couples TRBV4-1 to TRBJ2-7, with D possibly matching TRBD2 (6 bases). The CDR3 spells CASSQGLSGLRAEQYF. Written as DNA, the CDR3 is TGCGCCAGCAGCCAGGGATTATCGGGACTCCGGGCCGAGCAGTACTTC.